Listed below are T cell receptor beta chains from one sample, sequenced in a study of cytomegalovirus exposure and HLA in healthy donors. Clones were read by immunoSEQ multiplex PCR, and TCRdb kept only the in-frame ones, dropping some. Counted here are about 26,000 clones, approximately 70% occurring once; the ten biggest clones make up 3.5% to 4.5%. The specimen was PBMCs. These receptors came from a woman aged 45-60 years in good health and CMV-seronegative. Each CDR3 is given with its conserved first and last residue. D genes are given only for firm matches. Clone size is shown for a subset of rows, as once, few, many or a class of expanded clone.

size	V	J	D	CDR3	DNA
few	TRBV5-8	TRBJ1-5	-	CASSSGRTGEAQHF	TGTGCCAGCAGCTCGGGACGGACGGGGGAGGCCCAGCATTTT
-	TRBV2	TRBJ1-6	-	CASSGGQRNSPLHF	TGTGCCAGCTCGGGAGGACAGAGAAATTCACCCCTCCACTTT
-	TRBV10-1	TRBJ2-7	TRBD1	CASSEPDGTGSREQYF	TGCGCCAGCAGTGAGCCCGACGGGACAGGGTCTCGAGAGCAGTACTTC
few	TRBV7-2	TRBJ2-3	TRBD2	CASSRAGATDTQYF	TGTGCCAGCAGCCGAGCGGGAGCGACAGATACGCAGTATTTT
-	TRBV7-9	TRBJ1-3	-	CASSAGLGNTIYF	TGTGCCAGCAGCGCAGGGTTAGGAAACACCATATATTTT
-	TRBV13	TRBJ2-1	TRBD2	CASSLGLAGRTGSYNEQFF	TGTGCCAGCAGCTTAGGACTAGCGGGCCGAACGGGCTCCTACAATGAGCAGTTCTTC
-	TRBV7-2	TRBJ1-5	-	CASSWDREGPQHF	TGTGCCAGCAGCTGGGATAGGGAGGGGCCCCAGCATTTT
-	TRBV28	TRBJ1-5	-	CASSSQGNQPQHF	TGTGCCAGCAGCAGCCAGGGAAATCAGCCCCAGCATTTT
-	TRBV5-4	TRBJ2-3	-	CASSLTGSTDTQYF	TGTGCCAGCAGCTTAACGGGAAGCACAGATACGCAGTATTTT
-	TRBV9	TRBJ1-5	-	CASSVGEGGNQPQHF	TGTGCCAGCAGCGTAGGTGAGGGCGGGAATCAGCCCCAGCATTTT
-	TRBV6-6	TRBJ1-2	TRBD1	CASSPRTGGHYGYTF	TGTGCCAGCAGTCCAAGGACAGGGGGCCACTATGGCTACACCTTC
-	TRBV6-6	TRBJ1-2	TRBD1	CASSHQGQGVGSTF	TGTGCCAGCAGCCACCAGGGACAGGGGGTCGGTAGCACCTTC
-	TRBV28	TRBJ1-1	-	CASSFIRGNTEAFF	TGTGCCAGCAGTTTCATTAGGGGCAACACTGAAGCTTTCTTT
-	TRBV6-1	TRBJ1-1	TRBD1	CASYRGMNTEAFF	TGTGCCAGTTACAGGGGGATGAACACTGAAGCTTTCTTT
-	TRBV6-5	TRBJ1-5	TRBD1	CASRRTGQDQPQHF	TGTGCCAGCAGGCGGACAGGGCAGGATCAGCCCCAGCATTTT
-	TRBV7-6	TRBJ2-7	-	CASSPTDVLYEQYF	TGTGCCAGCAGCCCGACAGACGTGCTATACGAGCAGTACTTC
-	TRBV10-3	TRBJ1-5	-	CAISGSLGGNQPQHF	TGTGCCATCAGTGGATCCCTAGGCGGCAATCAGCCCCAGCATTTT
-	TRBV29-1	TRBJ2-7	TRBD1	CSVAETGPSYEQYF	TGCAGCGTTGCGGAGACAGGGCCTTCCTACGAGCAGTACTTC